A selection of T cell receptor beta chains follows, all from one sample in a study of blood T cell repertoires in COVID-19. The method was immunoSEQ multiplex PCR; TCRdb's version includes in-frame clones alone and lacks a portion of them. The sample has roughly 100,000 clones, under 90% seen once; the top ten hold under 15%. Sample: peripheral blood. Every receptor here comes from a human donor in a cohort sampled during active or convalescent COVID-19. The conserved cysteine and the conserved F or W are not part of the CDR3 here.

v_call | cdr3_aa
TRBV18 | ASSLRGSNYGYT
TRBV2 | ASRGTGVGYT
TRBV12-3/TRBV12-4 | ASSLFRYEQY
TRBV7-3 | ASSLSPQGSSYNSPLH
TRBV18 | ASSPHAKNTGELF
TRBV6-5 | ASIQGYTEAF
TRBV7-3 | ASSHGGQGTGELF
TRBV18 | ASSPGEYEQY
TRBV9 | ASSDRDREKLF
TRBV29-1 | SVRTSGNADTQY
TRBV5-1 | ASSLVGAQGAEAF
TRBV18 | ASSPRQANTGELF
TRBV28 | ASSLTGKFGELF
TRBV28 | ASSSGPAEAF
TRBV11-2 | ASSLDLETSANEQF
TRBV9 | ASSVASGGAWTGELF
TRBV10-1 | ASSEPGTCNSPLH
TRBV11-3 | ASSLEGALGTEAF
TRBV7-2 | ASSSTHNEQF
TRBV7-6 | ASSLNGQGLTGELF
TRBV4-2 | ASSQDSRVYEQY
TRBV7-8 | ASSLELAGSYEQY
TRBV18 | ASSPPRGLRNTEAF
TRBV6-5 | ASIGGGNQPQH